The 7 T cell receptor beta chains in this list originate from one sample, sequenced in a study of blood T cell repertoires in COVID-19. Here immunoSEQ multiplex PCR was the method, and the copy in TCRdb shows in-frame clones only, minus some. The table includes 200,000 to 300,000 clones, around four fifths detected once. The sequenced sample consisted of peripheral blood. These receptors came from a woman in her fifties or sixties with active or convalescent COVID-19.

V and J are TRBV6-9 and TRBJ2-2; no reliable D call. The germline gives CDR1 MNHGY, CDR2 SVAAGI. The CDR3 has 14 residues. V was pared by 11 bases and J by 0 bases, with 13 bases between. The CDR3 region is CAFNLRPNTGELFF. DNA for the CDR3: TGTGCCTTCAACCTCAGGCCGAACACCGGGGAGCTGTTTTTT.

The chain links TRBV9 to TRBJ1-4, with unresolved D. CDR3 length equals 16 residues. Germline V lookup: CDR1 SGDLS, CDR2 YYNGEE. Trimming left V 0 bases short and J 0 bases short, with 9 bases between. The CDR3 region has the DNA TGTGCCAGCAGCGTAGGGGCAGTTGCAACTAATGAAAAACTGTTTTTT. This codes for CASSVGAVATNEKLFF. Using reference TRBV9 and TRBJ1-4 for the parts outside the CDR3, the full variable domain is DSGVTQTPKHLITATGQRVTLRCSPRSGDLSVYWYQQSLDQGLQFLIQYYNGEERAKGNILERFSAQQFPDLHSELNLSSLELGDSALYFCASSVGAVATNEKLFFGSGTQLSVL.

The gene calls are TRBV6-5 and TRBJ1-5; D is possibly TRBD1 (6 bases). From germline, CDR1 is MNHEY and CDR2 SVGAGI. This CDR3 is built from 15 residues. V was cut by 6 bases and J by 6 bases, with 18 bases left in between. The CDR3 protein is CASSSIRDKAQPQHF. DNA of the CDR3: TGTGCCAGCAGCTCAATCCGGGACAAAGCTCAGCCCCAGCATTTT.

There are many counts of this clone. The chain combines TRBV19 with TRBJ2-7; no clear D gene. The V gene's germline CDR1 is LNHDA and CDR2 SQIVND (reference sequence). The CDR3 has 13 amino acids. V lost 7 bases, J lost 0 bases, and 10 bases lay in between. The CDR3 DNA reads TGTGCCAGTAAAGCCGAGAGCTCCTACGAGCAGTACTTC. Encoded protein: CASKAESSYEQYF.

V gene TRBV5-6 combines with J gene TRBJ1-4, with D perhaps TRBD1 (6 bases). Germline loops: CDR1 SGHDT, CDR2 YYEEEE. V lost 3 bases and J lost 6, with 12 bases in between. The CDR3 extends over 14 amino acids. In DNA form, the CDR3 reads TGTGCCAGCAGCTGGTGGACAGAGGATGAAAAACTGTTTTTT. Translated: CASSWWTEDEKLFF. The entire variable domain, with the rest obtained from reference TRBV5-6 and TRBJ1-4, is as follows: DAGVTQSPTHLIKTRGQQVTLRCSPKSGHDTVSWYQQALGQGPQFIFQYYEEEERQRGNFPDRFSGHQFPNYSSELNVNALLLGDSALYLCASSWWTEDEKLFFGSGTQLSVL.

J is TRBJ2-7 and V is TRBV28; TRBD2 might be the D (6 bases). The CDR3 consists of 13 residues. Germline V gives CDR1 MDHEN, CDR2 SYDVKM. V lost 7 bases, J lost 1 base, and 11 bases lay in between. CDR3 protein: CASTIGTSYEQYF. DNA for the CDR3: TGTGCCAGCACAATCGGGACTTCCTACGAGCAGTACTTC.

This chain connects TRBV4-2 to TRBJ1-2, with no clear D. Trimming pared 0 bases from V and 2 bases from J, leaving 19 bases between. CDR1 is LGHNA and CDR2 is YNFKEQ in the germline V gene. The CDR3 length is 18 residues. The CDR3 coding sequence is TGTGCCAGCAGCCAAGAAACGATAGGGAGGGCCGGAAACTATGGCTACACCTTC. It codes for CASSQETIGRAGNYGYTF.